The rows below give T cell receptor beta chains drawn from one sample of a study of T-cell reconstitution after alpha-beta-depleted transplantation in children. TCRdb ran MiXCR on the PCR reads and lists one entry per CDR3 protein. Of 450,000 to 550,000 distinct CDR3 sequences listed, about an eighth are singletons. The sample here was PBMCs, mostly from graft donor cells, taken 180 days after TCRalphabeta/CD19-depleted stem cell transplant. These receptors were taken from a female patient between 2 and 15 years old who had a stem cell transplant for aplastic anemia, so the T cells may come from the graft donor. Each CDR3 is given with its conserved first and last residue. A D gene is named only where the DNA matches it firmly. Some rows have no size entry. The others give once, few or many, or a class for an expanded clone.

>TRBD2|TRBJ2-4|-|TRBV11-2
TGTGCCAGCAGCTTATTCCCTATAACCGTGAGGGAGGGAAACATTCAGTACTTC
CASSLFPITVREGNIQYF
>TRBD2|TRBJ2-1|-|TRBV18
TGTGCCAGCTCACCACCTCGACTAGCGGGACGGCGTGAGCAGTTCTTC
CASSPPRLAGRREQFF
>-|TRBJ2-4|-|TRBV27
TGTGCCAGCAGTTTATCGGGGAGAAACATTCAGTACTTC
CASSLSGRNIQYF
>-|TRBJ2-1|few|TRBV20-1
TGCAGTGCGGGAGGTCGAGGTGATGAGCAGTTCTTC
CSAGGRGDEQFF
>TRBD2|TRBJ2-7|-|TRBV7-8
TGTGCCAGCAGCGCCCTCATAGCGGGAGGGTCCTACGAGCAGTACTTC
CASSALIAGGSYEQYF
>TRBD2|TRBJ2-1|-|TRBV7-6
TGTGCCAGCAGCCCGGGACTAGCGGTCTTAATCTCCTACAATGAGCAGTTCTTC
CASSPGLAVLISYNEQFF
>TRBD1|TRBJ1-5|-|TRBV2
TGTGCCAGCAGTCCTGACAGGGGGAACAATCAGCCCCAGCATTTT
CASSPDRGNNQPQHF
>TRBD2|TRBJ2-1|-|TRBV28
TGTGCCAGCACCCCGCGACGGGGGGACAATGAGCAGTTCTTC
CASTPRRGDNEQFF
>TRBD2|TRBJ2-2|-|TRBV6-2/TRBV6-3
TGTGCCAGCAGTTATGGCCTAGCGGGACTGAACACCGGGGAGCTGTTTTTT
CASSYGLAGLNTGELFF
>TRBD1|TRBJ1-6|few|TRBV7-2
TGTGCCAGCAGCTTCAACGGACAGGTGGTTAATTCACCCCTCCACTTT
CASSFNGQVVNSPLHF
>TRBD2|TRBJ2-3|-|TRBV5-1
TGCGCCAGCAGCTTGGGAGCGGGATGGACAGATACGCAGTATTTT
CASSLGAGWTDTQYF
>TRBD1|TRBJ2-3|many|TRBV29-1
TGCAGCGTTGCGGGACAGGCAAACACAGATACGCAGTATTTT
CSVAGQANTDTQYF
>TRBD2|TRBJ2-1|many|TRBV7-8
TGTGCCAGCAGCCCCTACCACACGAGACTAGCGGGGCTTCACAATGAGCAGTTCTTC
CASSPYHTRLAGLHNEQFF
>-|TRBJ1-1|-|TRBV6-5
TGTGCCAGCAGTTCCCCATTCAGGACGGAGAACACTGAAGCTTTCTTT
CASSSPFRTENTEAFF
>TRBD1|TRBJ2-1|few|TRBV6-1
TGTGCCAGCAGACCGGAGCCGGGACAGTCCTACAATGAGCAGTTCTTC
CASRPEPGQSYNEQFF
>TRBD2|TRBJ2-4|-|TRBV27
TGTGCCAGCAGTTTATTATACCCCGGACTAGCGGGAGGGCTGAGGTTAGCCAAAAACATTCAGTACTTC
CASSLLYPGLAGGLRLAKNIQYF
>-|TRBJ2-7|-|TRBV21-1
TGTGCCAGCAGCAAATTCGCAGGGTCCTACGAGCAGTACTTC
CASSKFAGSYEQYF
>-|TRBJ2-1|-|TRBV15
TGTGCCACCAGCAACACCCGGGGTAATGAGCAGTTCTTC
CATSNTRGNEQFF
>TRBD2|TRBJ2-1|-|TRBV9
TGTGCCAGCAGCGTAGTTGCGGGAGGTTACAATGAGCAGTTCTTC
CASSVVAGGYNEQFF
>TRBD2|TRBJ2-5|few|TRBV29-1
TGCAGCGTTACTAGCGGGGAAGAGACCCAGTACTTC
CSVTSGEETQYF
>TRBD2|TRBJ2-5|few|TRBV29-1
TGCAGCGTGAATGGACTAGCGGGGATGGATGGAGAGACCCAGTACTTC
CSVNGLAGMDGETQYF
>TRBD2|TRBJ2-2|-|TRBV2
TGTGCCAGCAGTGCCGGGGGGGCCGGGGAGCTGTTTTTT
CASSAGGAGELFF
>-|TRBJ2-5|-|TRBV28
TGTGCCAGCAGTAATCAGGGGGGCTACCAAGAGACCCAGTACTTC
CASSNQGGYQETQYF
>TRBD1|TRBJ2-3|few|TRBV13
TGTGCCAGCAGCTCCCGGGACAGGGGCGAGTTATGGCAGTATTTT
CASSSRDRGELWQYF
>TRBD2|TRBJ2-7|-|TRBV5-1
TGCGCCAGCAGCTTTCGTACAAGTCTAGCGGGCGACTACGAGCAGTACTTC
CASSFRTSLAGDYEQYF